This T cell receptor beta chain is from a study of cytomegalovirus exposure and HLA in healthy donors. Study-wide results and caveats: For most TCR sequences rarity was the rule, although some public TCRs occurred in many donors.

The PCR employed 60 Vbeta primers together with 13 Jbeta primers. Only in-frame clones appear in the TCRdb table, and some are missing; sequencing was by immunoSEQ multiplex PCR. This table has some 140,000 clones, approximately 80% appearing once. Turning to this clone: The antigen is undetermined.

There are 15 residues in the CDR3. The V end lost 6 bases, the J end lost 3 bases, and 18 bases lay between the germline ends. Germline V CDR1 and CDR2: MNHEY, SVGAGI. The receptor was derived from a man younger than 40 in good health and CMV-seronegative. The rearrangement links TRBV6-5 to TRBJ2-7, with D perhaps TRBD1 (8 bases). Sequencing input: PBMCs. CDR3 amino acids: CASRSTGGQVYEQYF. The CDR3 nucleotides read TGTGCCAGCAGATCAACGGGGGGACAGGTCTACGAGCAGTACTTC.